The rows below give T cell receptor beta chains drawn from one sample of a study of blood T cell repertoires in COVID-19. Repertoires were generated with immunoSEQ multiplex PCR, while TCRdb's copy carries only in-frame clones and drops some. Here the sample spans fewer than 85,000 clones, 75% to 80% being singletons. Input material: peripheral blood. The source is a man in his 70s with COVID-19, enrolled during active disease. CDR3s include the opening cysteine and the closing phenylalanine or tryptophan. Each record gives: D gene, V gene, J gene, clone size, CDR3 protein, CDR3 DNA. The D gene is left open where the match is weak. Rows may omit the clone size; those that give it use once, few, many or a size class.

>TRBD2|TRBV5-1|TRBJ2-2|.
CASSLASSGRVVTGELFF
TGCGCCAGCAGCTTGGCGTCTAGCGGGAGGGTCGTAACCGGGGAGCTGTTTTTT
>.|TRBV6-5|TRBJ1-5|.
CASSTGRNQPQHF
TGTGCCAGCAGTACAGGGAGAAATCAGCCCCAGCATTTT
>.|TRBV29-1|TRBJ1-5|.
CSARGGNNQPQHF
TGCAGCGCCAGAGGGGGTAACAATCAGCCCCAGCATTTT
>TRBD2|TRBV7-2|TRBJ2-1|few
CASSLALLTGGRNEQFF
TGTGCCAGCAGCTTAGCCCTACTGACGGGAGGTAGGAATGAGCAGTTCTTC
>.|TRBV11-3|TRBJ2-1|.
CASSLDGSAYNEQFF
TGTGCCAGCAGCTTAGACGGGAGCGCCTACAATGAGCAGTTCTTC
>TRBD2|TRBV6-1|TRBJ2-3|.
CASSELAGVTDTQYF
TGTGCCAGCAGTGAACTAGCGGGAGTAACAGATACGCAGTATTTT
>.|TRBV27|TRBJ1-2|.
CASSLGGFYGYTF
TGTGCCAGCAGTTTAGGGGGGTTCTATGGCTACACCTTC
>TRBD1|TRBV28|TRBJ2-5|.
CASSPQGPQETQYF
TGTGCCAGCAGTCCACAGGGGCCTCAGGAGACCCAGTACTTC
>TRBD2|TRBV6-4|TRBJ2-7|.
CASTPRGRACEQYF
TGTGCCAGTACCCCGCGCGGGAGGGCCTGTGAGCAGTACTTC
>.|TRBV28|TRBJ1-1|few
CASSFRENRKRAEAFF
TGTGCCAGCAGTTTTCGGGAGAACCGTAAGAGAGCTGAAGCTTTCTTT
>.|TRBV6-5|TRBJ2-2|.
CASSRGTATTGELFF
TGTGCCAGCAGTCGTGGGACTGCTACCACCGGGGAGCTGTTTTTT
>TRBD1|TRBV5-1|TRBJ1-4|once
CASSEQGLGEKLFF
TGCGCCAGCAGCGAACAGGGGTTGGGGGAAAAACTGTTTTTT
>TRBD2|TRBV27|TRBJ2-1|few
CASRRAGSEQFF
TGTGCCAGCAGGAGAGCGGGATCTGAGCAGTTCTTC
>.|TRBV9|TRBJ2-7|.
CASSVAGGSSYEQYF
TGTGCCAGCAGCGTAGCGGGTGGGAGCTCCTACGAGCAGTACTTC
>TRBD1|TRBV10-3|TRBJ2-2|few
CATRDRENTGELFF
TGTGCCACCCGGGACAGGGAGAACACCGGGGAGCTGTTTTTT
>.|TRBV28|TRBJ1-1|.
CASSYGSDGVTEAFF
TGTGCCAGCAGTTACGGATCCGACGGAGTCACTGAAGCTTTCTTT
>TRBD2|TRBV5-1|TRBJ2-4|.
CASSAGLAENIQYF
TGCGCCAGCAGCGCGGGACTAGCGGAAAACATTCAGTACTTC
>TRBD2|TRBV20-1|TRBJ2-7|.
CSASPSGTNYEQYF
TGCAGTGCTAGTCCGTCCGGGACTAACTACGAGCAGTACTTC
>TRBD1|TRBV9|TRBJ1-2|.
CASSPQDRGDYGYTF
TGTGCCAGCAGCCCCCAAGACAGGGGTGACTATGGCTACACCTTC
>.|TRBV5-8|TRBJ2-1|.
CASSFQGSSYNEQFF
TGTGCCAGCAGCTTCCAGGGGAGCTCCTACAATGAGCAGTTCTTC
>.|TRBV27|TRBJ1-5|.
CASSRTVHSNQPQHF
TGTGCCAGCAGTAGGACAGTTCATAGCAATCAGCCCCAGCATTTT
>TRBD1|TRBV2|TRBJ1-1|.
CASSDRQGASTEAFF
TGTGCCAGCAGTGACCGACAGGGGGCGAGTACTGAAGCTTTCTTT
>.|TRBV5-1|TRBJ1-2|few
CASSLGQGGGYTF
TGCGCCAGCAGCTTGGGTCAGGGTGGCGGCTACACCTTC
>.|TRBV2|TRBJ1-4|.
CASSDGVANEKLFF
TGTGCCAGCAGTGACGGGGTGGCTAATGAAAAACTGTTTTTT
>.|TRBV5-1|TRBJ1-3|.
CASSSNRNGNTIYF
TGCGCCAGCAGCTCTAACAGGAATGGAAACACCATATATTTT
>.|TRBV4-1|TRBJ2-7|.
CASSQDHRSEQYF
TGCGCCAGCAGCCAAGATCACCGGAGCGAGCAGTACTTC
>TRBD2|TRBV27|TRBJ2-1|.
CASSPGLGGVEQFF
TGTGCCAGCAGTCCCGGACTAGGCGGTGTTGAGCAGTTCTTC
>TRBD2|TRBV9|TRBJ2-1|once
CASSVELASGPYNEQFF
TGTGCCAGCAGCGTAGAACTAGCTAGCGGTCCCTACAATGAGCAGTTCTTC
>TRBD1|TRBV27|TRBJ2-7|.
CASKKGQGAEQYF
TGTGCCAGCAAAAAGGGACAGGGGGCGGAGCAGTACTTC
>TRBD1|TRBV24-1|TRBJ2-1|.
CATSDWGQDWDNEQFF
TGTGCCACCAGTGATTGGGGACAGGACTGGGACAATGAGCAGTTCTTC
>TRBD2|TRBV6-5|TRBJ2-1|.
CASSFGLAGPNEQFF
TGTGCCAGCAGTTTCGGACTAGCGGGACCCAATGAGCAGTTCTTC
>.|TRBV6-5|TRBJ1-2|.
CASSYFQGIYGYTF
TGTGCCAGCAGTTACTTCCAGGGCATCTATGGCTACACCTTC
>.|TRBV5-1|TRBJ1-1|.
CASSLAAGDTEAFF
TGCGCCAGCAGCTTGGCGGCAGGGGACACTGAAGCTTTCTTT
>TRBD2|TRBV29-1|TRBJ2-1|.
CSARTSGSNEQFF
TGCAGCGCAAGGACTAGCGGGAGCAATGAGCAGTTCTTC
>TRBD1|TRBV7-6|TRBJ1-1|.
CASSLGTGKGSTEAFF
TGTGCCAGCAGCTTAGGGACAGGGAAGGGGAGCACTGAAGCTTTCTTT
>.|TRBV4-2|TRBJ2-7|.
CASSQGGRDRMGEQYF
TGTGCCAGCAGCCAAGGTGGGCGGGACCGGATGGGGGAGCAGTACTTC
>.|TRBV5-4|TRBJ2-2|once
CASSGRGGGTGELFF
TGTGCCAGCAGCGGCAGGGGCGGGGGCACCGGGGAGCTGTTTTTT
>.|TRBV4-1|TRBJ2-2|few
CASRQTGTNTGELFF
TGCGCCAGCAGGCAAACAGGGACCAACACCGGGGAGCTGTTTTTT
>.|TRBV27|TRBJ2-3|few
CASSPNWDTQYF
TGTGCCAGCAGTCCAAACTGGGATACGCAGTATTTT
>TRBD2|TRBV2|TRBJ2-1|few
CASSSLAGGLYNEQFF
TGTGCCAGCAGTTCCCTAGCGGGAGGGCTGTACAATGAGCAGTTCTTC
>TRBD2|TRBV11-2|TRBJ2-1|.
CASRVSGSRYNEQFF
TGTGCCAGCAGAGTTAGCGGGAGTAGGTACAATGAGCAGTTCTTC
>.|TRBV27|TRBJ1-6|.
CASSLPVYNSPLHF
TGTGCCAGCAGTTTACCCGTTTATAATTCACCCCTCCACTTT